The source of this T cell receptor (beta chain) is a study of shared clonotypes between healthy human individuals. About the study: The cohort had a couple of women and a few men, ages 18 to 49.

By share, this clone counts as medium-sized (0.01 to 0.1%). Its matching antigen is unknown. In the original analysis: ImmunoSEQ output held junction-only sequences without quality scores, so filtering differed. Sequencing was performed with immunoSEQ multiplex PCR; in TCRdb, only in-frame clones are kept and a portion is missing. The DNA gave D and trimming, while V, J and clone size come from that table. The repertoire holds 100,000 to 130,000 clones, with 68% as singletons. Findings and caveats of the study: Larger estimated richness was generally seen in naive subsets than in memory subsets.

Every donor, a Caucasian adult, lived in Nashville, Tennessee. The clonotype comes from a woman in her twenties or thirties in good health. Material for sequencing was memory CD8+ T cells sorted from blood. Stated subset: CD45RO+ cells pooled with CCR7-negative TemRA cells.

In DNA form, the CDR3 reads TGTGCCAGCAGCCAAGATCTGGGGAAGGGCTCCTACGAGCAGTACTTC. Protein: CASSQDLGKGSYEQYF. V and J are TRBV4-2 and TRBJ2-7; D ambiguous. The CDR3 runs to 16 residues. Trimming removed 0 bases from V and 0 bases from J, with 12 bases in between. Germline V gene data show CDR1 as LGHNA and CDR2 as YNFKEQ.